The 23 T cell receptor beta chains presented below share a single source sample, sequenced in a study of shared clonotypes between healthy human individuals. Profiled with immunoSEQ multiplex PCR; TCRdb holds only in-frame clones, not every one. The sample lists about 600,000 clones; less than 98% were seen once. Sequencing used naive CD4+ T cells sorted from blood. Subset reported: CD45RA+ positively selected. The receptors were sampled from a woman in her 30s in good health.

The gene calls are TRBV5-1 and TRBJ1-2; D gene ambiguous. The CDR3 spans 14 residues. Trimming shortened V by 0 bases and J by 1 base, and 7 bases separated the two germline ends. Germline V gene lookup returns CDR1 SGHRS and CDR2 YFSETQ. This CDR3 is CASSLGELNYGYTF. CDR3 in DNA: TGCGCCAGCAGCTTGGGGGAGCTTAACTATGGCTACACCTTC.

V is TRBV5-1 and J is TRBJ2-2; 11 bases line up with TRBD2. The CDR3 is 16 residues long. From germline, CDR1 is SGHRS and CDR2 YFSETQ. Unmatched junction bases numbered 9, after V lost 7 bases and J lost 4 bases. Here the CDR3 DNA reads TGCGCCAGCGGGGTAGCGGGAGGGCCAAGCACCGGGGAGCTGTTTTTT. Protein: CASGVAGGPSTGELFF.

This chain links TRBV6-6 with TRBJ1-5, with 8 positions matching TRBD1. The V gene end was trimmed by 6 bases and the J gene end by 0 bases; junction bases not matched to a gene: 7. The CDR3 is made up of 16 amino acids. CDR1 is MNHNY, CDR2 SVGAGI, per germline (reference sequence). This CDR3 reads CASSSGQGLSNQPQHF. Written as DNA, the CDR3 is TGTGCCAGCAGCTCCGGACAGGGCCTTAGCAATCAGCCCCAGCATTTT.

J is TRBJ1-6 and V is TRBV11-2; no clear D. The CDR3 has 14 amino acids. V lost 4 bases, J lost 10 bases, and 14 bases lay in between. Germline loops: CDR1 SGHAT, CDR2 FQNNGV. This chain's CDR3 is CASSWRSTRSPLHF. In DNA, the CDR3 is TGTGCCAGCAGCTGGAGGTCTACTCGGTCACCCCTCCACTTT.

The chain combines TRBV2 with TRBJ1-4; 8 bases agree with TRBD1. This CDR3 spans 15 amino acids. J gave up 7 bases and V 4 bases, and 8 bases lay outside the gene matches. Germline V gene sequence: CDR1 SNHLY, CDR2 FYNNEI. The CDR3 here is CASSGRQGAGEKLFF. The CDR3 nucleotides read TGTGCCAGCAGTGGACGGCAGGGGGCAGGTGAAAAACTGTTTTTT.

CDR3 sequence: CSVKGGSPLHF. In DNA form, the CDR3 reads TGCAGTGTCAAGGGGGGGTCACCCCTCCACTTT. The rearrangement uses TRBV20-1 and TRBJ1-6; a weak D match, TRBD1 (6 bases). The CDR3 has 11 amino acids. Trimming shortened V by 7 bases and J by 10 bases, and 11 bases separated the two germline ends. Germline CDR1 DFQATT, CDR2 SNEGSKA (reference sequence).

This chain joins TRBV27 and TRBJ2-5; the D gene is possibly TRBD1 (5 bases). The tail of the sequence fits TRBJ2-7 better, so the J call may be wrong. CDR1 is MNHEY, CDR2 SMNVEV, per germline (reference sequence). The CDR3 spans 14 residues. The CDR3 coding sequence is TGTGCCAGCAGTTCAGCCGATACCAGGGCCGAGCAGTACTTC. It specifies CASSSADTRAEQYF.

DNA of the CDR3: TGTGCCAGTAGTACTCCGGGACAGAACTATGGCTACACCTTC. Translated, it gives CASSTPGQNYGYTF. The chain joins TRBV19 to TRBJ1-2, with 7 bases aligning to TRBD1. J was trimmed by 2 bases and V by 4 bases; bases with no gene match: 4. The CDR3 length is 14 residues. Germline V gives CDR1 LNHDA, CDR2 SQIVND (reference sequence).

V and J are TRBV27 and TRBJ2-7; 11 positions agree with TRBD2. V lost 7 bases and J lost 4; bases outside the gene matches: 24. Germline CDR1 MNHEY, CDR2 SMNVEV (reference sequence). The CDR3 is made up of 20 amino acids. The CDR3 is CASKRGNRGRLTSGSYEQYF. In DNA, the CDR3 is TGTGCCAGCAAGCGGGGGAACAGGGGGCGACTCACTAGCGGGAGTTACGAGCAGTACTTC.

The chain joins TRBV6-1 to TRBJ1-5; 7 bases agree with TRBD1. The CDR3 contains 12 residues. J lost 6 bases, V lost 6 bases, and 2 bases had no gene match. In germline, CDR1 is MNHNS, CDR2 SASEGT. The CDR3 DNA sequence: TGTGCCAGCAGGACAGGGACTCAGCCCCAGCATTTT. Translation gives CASRTGTQPQHF.

The CDR3: CASSLLAGLGTEAFF. CDR3 in DNA: TGTGCCAGCAGCTTACTGGCCGGACTGGGTACTGAAGCTTTCTTT. The chain uses TRBV7-2 and TRBJ1-1; D gene unclear. V was pared by 2 bases and J by 5 bases, with 15 bases between. The CDR3 is made up of 15 amino acids. Germline V lookup: CDR1 SGHTA, CDR2 FQGNSA.

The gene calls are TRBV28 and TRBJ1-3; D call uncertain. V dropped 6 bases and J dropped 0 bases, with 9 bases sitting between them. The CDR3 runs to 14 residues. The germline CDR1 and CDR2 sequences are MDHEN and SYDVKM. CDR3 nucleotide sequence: TGTGCCAGCAGCGAACAGATCTCTGGAAACACCATATATTTT. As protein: CASSEQISGNTIYF.

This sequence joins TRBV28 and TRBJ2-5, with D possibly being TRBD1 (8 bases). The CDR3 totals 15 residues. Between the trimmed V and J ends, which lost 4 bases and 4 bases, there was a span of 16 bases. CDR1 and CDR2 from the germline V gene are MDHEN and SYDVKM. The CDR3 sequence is CASSYGQGGGETQYF. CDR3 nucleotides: TGTGCCAGCAGTTACGGACAGGGAGGGGGAGAGACCCAGTACTTC. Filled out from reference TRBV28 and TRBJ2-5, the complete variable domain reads DVKVTQSSRYLVKRTGEKVFLECVQDMDHENMFWYRQDPGLGLRLIYFSYDVKMKEKGDIPEGYSVSREKKERFSLILESASTNQTSMYLCASSYGQGGGETQYFGPGTRLLVL.

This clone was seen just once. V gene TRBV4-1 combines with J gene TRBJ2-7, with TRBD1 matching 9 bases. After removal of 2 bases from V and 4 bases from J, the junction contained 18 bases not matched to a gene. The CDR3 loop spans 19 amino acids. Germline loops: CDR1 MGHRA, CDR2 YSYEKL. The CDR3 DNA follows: TGCGCCAGCAGCCAAAGCCCTACCGGTGTCGGGACAGGGAAGTACGAGCAGTACTTC. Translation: CASSQSPTGVGTGKYEQYF.

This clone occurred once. CDR3 coding DNA: TGTGCCAGCAGCGAACAAGGCAGGCCCTGGACCACTGAAGCTTTCTTT. This gives the protein CASSEQGRPWTTEAFF. The rearrangement uses TRBV7-9 and TRBJ1-1; D unresolved. The ends were cut back, 5 bases at V and 4 bases at J, with 20 bases in the middle. Germline lookup yields CDR1 SEHNR and CDR2 FQNEAQ (reference sequence). This CDR3 is built from 16 residues.

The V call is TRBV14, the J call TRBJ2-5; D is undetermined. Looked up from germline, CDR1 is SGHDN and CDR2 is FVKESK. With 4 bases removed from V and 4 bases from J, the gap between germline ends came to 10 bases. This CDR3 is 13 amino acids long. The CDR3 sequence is CASSPPLGETQYF. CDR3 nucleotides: TGTGCCAGCAGCCCTCCCCTCGGAGAGACCCAGTACTTC. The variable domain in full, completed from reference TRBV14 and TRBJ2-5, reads EAGVTQFPSHSVIEKGQTVTLRCDPISGHDNLYWYRRVMGKEIKFLLHFVKESKQDESGMPNNRFLAERTGGTYSTLKVQPAELEDSGVYFCASSPPLGETQYFGPGTRLLVL.

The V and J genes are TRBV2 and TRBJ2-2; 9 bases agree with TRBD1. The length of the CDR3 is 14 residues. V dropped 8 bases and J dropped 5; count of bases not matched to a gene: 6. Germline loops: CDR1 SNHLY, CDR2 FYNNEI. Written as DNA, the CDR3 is TGTGCCAGCCGGAAACAGGGGGCGACCGGGGAGCTGTTTTTT. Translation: CASRKQGATGELFF. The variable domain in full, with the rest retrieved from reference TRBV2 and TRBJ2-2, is EPEVTQTPSHQVTQMGQEVILRCVPISNHLYFYWYRQILGQKVEFLVSFYNNEISEKSEIFDDQFSVERPDGSNFTLKIRSTKLEDSAMYFCASRKQGATGELFFGEGSRLTVL.

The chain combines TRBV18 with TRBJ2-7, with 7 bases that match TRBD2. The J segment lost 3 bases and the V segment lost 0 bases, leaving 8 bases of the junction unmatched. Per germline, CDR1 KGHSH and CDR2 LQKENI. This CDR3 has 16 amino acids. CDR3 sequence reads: CASSPPGREGIYEQYF. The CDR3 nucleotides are TGTGCCAGCTCACCACCGGGGAGGGAAGGGATCTACGAGCAGTACTTC.

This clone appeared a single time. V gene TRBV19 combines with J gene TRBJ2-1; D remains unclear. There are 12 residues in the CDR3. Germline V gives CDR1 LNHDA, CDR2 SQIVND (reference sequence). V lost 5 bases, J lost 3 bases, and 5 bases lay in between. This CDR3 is CASSPNYNEQFF. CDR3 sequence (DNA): TGTGCCAGTAGTCCGAACTACAATGAGCAGTTCTTC.

CDR3 protein: CASSLVGRGSGGELFF. The DNA for the CDR3 is TGTGCCAGCAGCTTAGTGGGGCGGGGCTCTGGCGGGGAGCTGTTTTTT. The V and J genes are TRBV11-2 and TRBJ2-2, with a tentative D call TRBD2 (6 bases). The V end lost 1 base, the J end lost 7 bases, and 16 bases lay between the germline ends. CDR3 length: 16 residues. Germline V gives CDR1 SGHAT, CDR2 FQNNGV.

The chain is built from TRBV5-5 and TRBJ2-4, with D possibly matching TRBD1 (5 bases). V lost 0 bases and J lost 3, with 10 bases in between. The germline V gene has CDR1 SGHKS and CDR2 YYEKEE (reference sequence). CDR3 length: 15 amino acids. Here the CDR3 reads CASSLVAGYKNIQYF. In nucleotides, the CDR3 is TGTGCCAGCAGCTTGGTCGCAGGGTACAAAAACATTCAGTACTTC.

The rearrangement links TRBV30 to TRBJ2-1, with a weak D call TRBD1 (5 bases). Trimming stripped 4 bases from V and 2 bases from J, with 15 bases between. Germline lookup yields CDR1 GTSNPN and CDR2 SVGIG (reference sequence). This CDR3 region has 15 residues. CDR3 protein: CAWTPFAGTYNEQFF. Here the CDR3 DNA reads TGTGCCTGGACCCCCTTCGCAGGGACCTACAATGAGCAGTTCTTC.

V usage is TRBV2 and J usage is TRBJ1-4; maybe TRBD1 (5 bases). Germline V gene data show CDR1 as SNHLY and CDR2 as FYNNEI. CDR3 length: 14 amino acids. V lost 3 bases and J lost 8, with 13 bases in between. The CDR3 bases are TGTGCCAGCAGTGATCAAGGGGAATCGGAAAAACTGTTTTTT. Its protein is CASSDQGESEKLFF.